This note documents a single TCR beta chain sequence. The data originate from a study of regulatory T cells in long-lasting Graves disease. Indicated time point: newly diagnosed GD, antithyroid drugs for less than 3 months. From PBMCs, RNA was extracted and then used to make the TCR library. Sequencing libraries for TCR beta were prepared with iRepertoire HTBI primers and Arm-PCR of CDR3 regions. TCRdb reprocessed the multiplex PCR reads via MiXCR and lists one record per CDR3 protein. The sample contains about 450,000 distinct CDR3 sequences, 16% of which appear only once. Trimming took off 2 bases at V and 4 bases at J, with 14 bases between the two ends. CDR1 and CDR2 (germline): GTSNPN, SVGIG (reference sequence). The CDR3 is made up of 14 amino acids. The sample was also linked to a second study, of T cells in Graves' hyperthyroidism and ophthalmopathy. That work contributes: Blood also contained most expanded thyroid clonotypes above 0.001.

This clonotype was sampled from a woman in her twenties or thirties with Graves disease. The genes are TRBV30 and TRBJ2-5; a weak D match, TRBD2 (6 bases). The input for sequencing was peripheral blood mononuclear cells (PBMCs), taken at new diagnosis, from a patient treated with antithyroid drugs. The CDR3 protein is CAWSIVLARETQYF. The CDR3 DNA reads TGTGCCTGGAGTATTGTACTAGCAAGAGAGACCCAGTACTTC.